Given below is one TCR beta chain in context. Its specificity is unknown. This PCR relied on a set of 60 Vbeta primers and 13 Jbeta primers. TCRdb's copy holds only in-frame clones and misses some; the assay was immunoSEQ multiplex PCR. This sample has tens of thousands of clones, with nearly 55% found just once. This specimen belongs to a study of cytomegalovirus exposure and HLA in healthy donors. The study, taken as a whole, reports: Some V segments, including TRBV6-2 and TRBV6-3, were excluded as indistinguishable. Later analysis suggested links between common viral pathogens and several top significant clusters. As confirmed in vitro, a few CMV-associated chains were specific for CMV antigens.

Germline CDR1 reads SGHNT; CDR2 reads YYREEE (reference sequence). J lost 1 base, V lost 3 bases, and 2 bases had no gene match. The CDR3 sequence is 15 residues long. The specimen sequenced was PBMCs. The clonotype originates from a woman between 35 and 50 years old in good health and CMV-seropositive. This chain links TRBV5-4 with TRBJ2-3; 10 bases are a match to TRBD1. Here the CDR3 reads CASSWDRGGTDTQYF. The CDR3 DNA reads TGTGCCAGCAGCTGGGACAGGGGAGGCACAGATACGCAGTATTTT.